The subject of this entry is one T cell receptor beta chain. Some clones are missing from TCRdb's copy, which holds only in-frame ones; the method was immunoSEQ multiplex PCR. The sample lists around 99,000 clones, roughly 88% occurring once. V was pared by 0 bases and J by 5 bases, with 17 bases between. CDR3 length: 17 amino acids. Germline values: CDR1 SGDLS, CDR2 YYNGEE. The sample comes from a study of T cell responses to AZD1222 COVID-19 vaccine. The V gene is TRBV9, the J gene TRBJ1-4; tentative D call: TRBD1 (6 bases). The sequence came from an adult in good health. The specimen was peripheral blood, collected on day 0 of MenACWY control vaccination. CDR3 amino acids: CASSVDGGLSSNEKLFF. The CDR3 DNA reads TGTGCCAGCAGCGTAGATGGGGGCTTATCATCGAATGAAAAACTGTTTTTT.